One sample yielded the 6 T cell receptor beta chains listed below, sequenced in a study of neurological immune-mediated disorders. In TCRdb, the 5' RACE reads were re-called with MiXCR into one record per CDR3 protein. Here the sample spans approximately 46,000 distinct CDR3 sequences, about a tenth being singletons. Material: PBMCs. The receptors derive from a man in his 70s with HTLV-1-associated myelopathy (HAM/TSP).

This clonotype came up many times. The gene calls are TRBV20-1 and TRBJ1-5; a weak D match, TRBD1 (6 bases). Germline CDR1 DFQATT, CDR2 SNEGSKA (reference sequence). The CDR3 runs 13 residues. Trimming cost V 3 bases and J 6 bases, with 12 bases left between them. This CDR3 reads CSASSRGRQPQHF. CDR3 in DNA: TGCAGTGCTAGTAGCAGGGGTCGTCAGCCCCAGCATTTT.

This clonotype was picked up many times. CDR3 loop: CASSVAERTQYF. The CDR3 nucleotides read TGTGCCAGCAGCGTAGCCGAGCGGACGCAGTATTTT. The chain couples TRBV9 to TRBJ2-3; TRBD2 might be the D (5 bases). CDR1 is SGDLS, CDR2 YYNGEE, per germline. The CDR3 runs 12 residues. V was pared by 0 bases and J by 9 bases, with 8 bases between.

Many counts were recorded for this clonotype. The genes are TRBV20-1 and TRBJ2-1; no definite D call. CDR1 and CDR2 (germline): DFQATT, SNEGSKA (reference sequence). The CDR3 runs 14 residues. V was trimmed by 0 bases and J by 8 bases, leaving 14 bases between them. DNA for the CDR3: TGCAGTGCTAGAGATCTAGGGAAGGTCGATGAGCAGTTCTTC. Its protein is CSARDLGKVDEQFF.

This clonotype has a count of ten or more. This chain links TRBV9 with TRBJ2-2; 11 bases align to TRBD2. From germline, CDR1 is SGDLS and CDR2 YYNGEE. V trimming: 3 bases; J trimming: 6 bases; junction bases outside the gene matches: 4. The CDR3 has 15 residues. Here the CDR3 DNA reads TGTGCCAGCAGCGACGGACTAGCGGGCGCCGGGGAGCTGTTTTTT. It specifies CASSDGLAGAGELFF.

The chain is built from TRBV7-9 and TRBJ2-5; TRBD2 is a possible D gene (6 bases). V lost 0 bases and J lost 4, with 18 bases in between. The CDR3 runs to 17 residues. Germline-derived CDR1 and CDR2 are SEHNR and FQNEAQ (reference sequence). The CDR3 is CASSLAQGGITPETQYF. The CDR3 bases are TGTGCCAGCAGCTTAGCACAAGGCGGGATAACCCCAGAGACCCAGTACTTC.

This clonotype ranks as medium-sized. In DNA form, the CDR3 reads TGTGCCAGCAGTACCCGGGCAGGGGGATCGCAGGAAAAACTGTTTTTT. Encoded protein: CASSTRAGGSQEKLFF. The rearrangement uses TRBV28 and TRBJ1-4; 7 bases line up with TRBD1. Germline V gene data show CDR1 as MDHEN and CDR2 as SYDVKM. The CDR3 extends over 16 amino acids. V lost 5 bases, J lost 8 bases, and 14 bases stayed unmatched.